The rows below give T cell receptor beta chains drawn from one sample of a study of T cell repertoires in cytomegalovirus infection. TCRdb reanalysed the reads using MiXCR and keeps one entry per CDR3 protein. The sample includes about 770,000 distinct CDR3 sequences, under 35% of them seen just once. No antigen has been assigned to these receptors. The sequences come from cultured CD8+ T cells from PBMCs, collected from culture after CMV antigen stimulation. Receptor source: a human donor in good health (CMV status not recorded). Some clones in this sample may be carry-over from other donors' samples. CDR3s include the opening cysteine and the closing phenylalanine or tryptophan. D genes are given only for firm matches. Size is omitted from some rows. Given values are once, few, many or a class for expanded clones.

j_gene: TRBJ2-2; d_gene: .; abundance: .; v_gene: TRBV27; CDR3aa: CASSFERSATGELFF; CDR3nt: TGTGCCAGCAGTTTTGAGAGATCCGCCACCGGGGAGCTGTTTTTT
j_gene: TRBJ1-1; d_gene: .; abundance: .; v_gene: TRBV7-8; CDR3aa: CASSLDRLGYTEAFF; CDR3nt: TGTGCCAGCAGCTTAGATCGTCTGGGGTACACTGAAGCTTTCTTT
j_gene: TRBJ2-7; d_gene: .; abundance: few; v_gene: TRBV5-4; CDR3aa: CASSPRGAREQYF; CDR3nt: TGTGCCAGCAGCCCTCGGGGGGCAAGGGAGCAGTACTTC
j_gene: TRBJ1-2; d_gene: TRBD1; abundance: few; v_gene: TRBV29-1; CDR3aa: CSVDTGDYGYTF; CDR3nt: TGCAGCGTTGACACAGGGGACTATGGCTACACCTTC
j_gene: TRBJ1-1; d_gene: TRBD1; abundance: once; v_gene: TRBV27; CDR3aa: CASSLIRGQAFF; CDR3nt: TGTGCCAGCAGTTTAATCAGGGGGCAGGCTTTCTTT
j_gene: TRBJ2-7; d_gene: TRBD1; abundance: .; v_gene: TRBV12-3/TRBV12-4; CDR3aa: CASSLLAGGRNYEQYF; CDR3nt: TGTGCCAGCAGTTTACTGGCAGGGGGCCGTAACTACGAGCAGTACTTC
j_gene: TRBJ2-2; d_gene: .; abundance: many; v_gene: TRBV7-2; CDR3aa: CASSRWSGELFF; CDR3nt: TGTGCCAGCTCGAGGTGGTCCGGGGAGCTGTTTTTT
j_gene: TRBJ1-2; d_gene: .; abundance: .; v_gene: TRBV7-6; CDR3aa: CASSSSTRDTDGYTF; CDR3nt: TGTGCCAGCAGCTCTTCCACTCGGGACACTGATGGCTACACCTTC
j_gene: TRBJ1-1; d_gene: .; abundance: .; v_gene: TRBV7-9; CDR3aa: CASSRGQRSARNTEAFF; CDR3nt: TGTGCCAGCAGCCGCGGACAGCGATCGGCCCGGAACACTGAAGCTTTCTTT
j_gene: TRBJ2-5; d_gene: TRBD2; abundance: .; v_gene: TRBV27; CDR3aa: CASSLLGGGYQETQYF; CDR3nt: TGTGCCAGCAGTTTATTGGGCGGGGGGTACCAAGAGACCCAGTACTTC
j_gene: TRBJ2-5; d_gene: TRBD2; abundance: .; v_gene: TRBV6-2/TRBV6-3; CDR3aa: CASSYTDLRGAQYF; CDR3nt: TGTGCCAGCAGTTACACAGACCTCCGGGGGGCCCAGTACTTC
j_gene: TRBJ2-3; d_gene: TRBD1; abundance: .; v_gene: TRBV27; CDR3aa: CASSPFGTGFTDTQYF; CDR3nt: TGTGCCAGCAGTCCTTTCGGGACAGGGTTCACAGATACGCAGTATTTT
j_gene: TRBJ1-2; d_gene: TRBD1; abundance: .; v_gene: TRBV4-1; CDR3aa: CASSQDPGGQGADGYTF; CDR3nt: TGCGCCAGCAGCCAAGATCCAGGGGGTCAGGGGGCAGATGGCTACACCTTC
j_gene: TRBJ2-2; d_gene: TRBD1; abundance: .; v_gene: TRBV12-3/TRBV12-4; CDR3aa: CASSRWTGLHTGELFF; CDR3nt: TGTGCCAGCAGTCGGTGGACAGGGCTACACACCGGGGAGCTGTTTTTT
j_gene: TRBJ2-5; d_gene: .; abundance: .; v_gene: TRBV4-1; CDR3aa: CASSQGSGETQYF; CDR3nt: TGCGCCAGCAGCCAGGGCAGCGGGGAGACCCAGTACTTC
j_gene: TRBJ2-2; d_gene: .; abundance: .; v_gene: TRBV20-1; CDR3aa: CSASATGELFF; CDR3nt: TGCAGTGCTAGCGCCACCGGGGAGCTGTTTTTT
j_gene: TRBJ2-7; d_gene: .; abundance: few; v_gene: TRBV12-3/TRBV12-4; CDR3aa: CASSETETYEQYF; CDR3nt: TGTGCCAGCAGTGAGACGGAAACCTACGAGCAGTACTTC
j_gene: TRBJ2-7; d_gene: TRBD1; abundance: many; v_gene: TRBV7-9; CDR3aa: CASSFRTGSSYEQYF; CDR3nt: TGTGCCAGCAGCTTCCGGACAGGGAGCTCCTACGAGCAGTACTTC
j_gene: TRBJ2-5; d_gene: .; abundance: many; v_gene: TRBV7-9; CDR3aa: CASSEPGHQETQYF; CDR3nt: TGTGCCAGCAGCGAGCCGGGGCATCAAGAGACCCAGTACTTC
j_gene: TRBJ2-3; d_gene: .; abundance: few; v_gene: TRBV6-5; CDR3aa: CASSPHAYLTDTQYF; CDR3nt: TGTGCCAGCTCCCCACACGCTTATTTAACAGATACGCAGTATTTT
j_gene: TRBJ1-1; d_gene: TRBD1; abundance: many; v_gene: TRBV7-6; CDR3aa: CASSRTGGTEAFF; CDR3nt: TGTGCCAGCAGCCGAACAGGGGGCACTGAAGCTTTCTTT
j_gene: TRBJ2-7; d_gene: TRBD1; abundance: many; v_gene: TRBV7-2; CDR3aa: CASSFGQAGYEQYF; CDR3nt: TGTGCCAGCAGCTTCGGACAGGCCGGATACGAGCAGTACTTC
j_gene: TRBJ2-2; d_gene: .; abundance: .; v_gene: TRBV5-3; CDR3aa: CASSLIQENTGELFF; CDR3nt: TGTGCCAGCAGCTTGATCCAGGAGAACACCGGGGAGCTGTTTTTT
j_gene: TRBJ2-4; d_gene: .; abundance: .; v_gene: TRBV29-1; CDR3aa: CSADEGGGNIQYF; CDR3nt: TGCAGCGCCGATGAAGGTGGAGGAAACATTCAGTACTTC
j_gene: TRBJ2-7; d_gene: TRBD2; abundance: once; v_gene: TRBV29-1; CDR3aa: CSISGGTYEQYF; CDR3nt: TGCAGCATATCGGGGGGGACCTACGAGCAGTACTTC
j_gene: TRBJ1-2; d_gene: TRBD1; abundance: few; v_gene: TRBV6-2/TRBV6-3; CDR3aa: CASSYRPGTGDYGYTF; CDR3nt: TGTGCCAGCAGTTACCGACCGGGGACAGGGGACTATGGCTACACCTTC
j_gene: TRBJ1-1; d_gene: TRBD1; abundance: few; v_gene: TRBV19; CDR3aa: CASSQRTGNTEAFF; CDR3nt: TGTGCCAGTAGCCAGAGGACAGGGAACACTGAAGCTTTCTTT
j_gene: TRBJ2-6; d_gene: .; abundance: few; v_gene: TRBV28; CDR3aa: CASSPTGGGLSGANVLTF; CDR3nt: TGTGCCAGCAGTCCTACTGGCGGGGGCCTCTCTGGGGCCAACGTCCTGACTTTC
j_gene: TRBJ2-7; d_gene: TRBD1; abundance: few; v_gene: TRBV7-6; CDR3aa: CASSPRQGAHEQYF; CDR3nt: TGTGCCAGCAGCCCCAGACAGGGGGCCCACGAGCAGTACTTC
j_gene: TRBJ1-1; d_gene: .; abundance: few; v_gene: TRBV19; CDR3aa: CASTIGGSEAFF; CDR3nt: TGTGCCAGTACCATAGGGGGATCTGAAGCTTTCTTT
j_gene: TRBJ1-6; d_gene: .; abundance: .; v_gene: TRBV15; CDR3aa: CATSRDQGRNSPLHF; CDR3nt: TGTGCCACCAGCAGAGATCAGGGACGTAATTCACCCCTCCACTTT
j_gene: TRBJ2-7; d_gene: .; abundance: few; v_gene: TRBV2; CDR3aa: CASSGDGDSPYEQYF; CDR3nt: TGTGCCAGCAGTGGCGACGGGGATTCTCCCTACGAGCAGTACTTC
j_gene: TRBJ2-3; d_gene: .; abundance: many; v_gene: TRBV7-2; CDR3aa: CACSGPTDTQYF; CDR3nt: TGTGCCTGCTCGGGGCCCACAGATACGCAGTATTTT
j_gene: TRBJ2-1; d_gene: TRBD2; abundance: few; v_gene: TRBV6-5; CDR3aa: CASSARLAGGHNEQFF; CDR3nt: TGTGCCAGCAGTGCCCGACTAGCGGGGGGTCACAATGAGCAGTTCTTC
j_gene: TRBJ2-3; d_gene: TRBD2; abundance: few; v_gene: TRBV6-1; CDR3aa: CASSWPSGDTQYF; CDR3nt: TGTGCCAGCAGTTGGCCTAGCGGAGATACGCAGTATTTT
j_gene: TRBJ2-2; d_gene: .; abundance: .; v_gene: TRBV7-9; CDR3aa: CATLGSAELFF; CDR3nt: TGTGCCACCCTCGGGAGTGCGGAGCTGTTTTTT
j_gene: TRBJ1-4; d_gene: .; abundance: .; v_gene: TRBV7-9; CDR3aa: CASSARRENEKLFF; CDR3nt: TGTGCCAGCAGCGCCCGAAGGGAGAATGAAAAACTGTTTTTT
j_gene: TRBJ2-5; d_gene: .; abundance: few; v_gene: TRBV6-6; CDR3aa: CASSSRGLTNKETQYF; CDR3nt: TGTGCCAGCAGTTCCCGGGGTCTTACTAATAAAGAGACCCAGTACTTC
j_gene: TRBJ1-5; d_gene: TRBD1; abundance: .; v_gene: TRBV27; CDR3aa: CASSLLGGAGNQPQHF; CDR3nt: TGTGCCAGCAGTTTACTAGGGGGCGCGGGCAATCAGCCCCAGCATTTT
j_gene: TRBJ2-1; d_gene: TRBD2; abundance: many; v_gene: TRBV7-2; CDR3aa: CASSYPAGGSPYNEQFF; CDR3nt: TGTGCCAGCAGCTATCCAGCGGGGGGCTCCCCCTACAATGAGCAGTTCTTC
j_gene: TRBJ2-1; d_gene: .; abundance: few; v_gene: TRBV7-9; CDR3aa: CASLARNYNEQFF; CDR3nt: TGTGCCAGCCTCGCTAGAAACTACAATGAGCAGTTCTTC
j_gene: TRBJ2-7; d_gene: .; abundance: few; v_gene: TRBV25-1; CDR3aa: CASHDGWGQKTYEQYF; CDR3nt: TGTGCCAGCCACGACGGATGGGGTCAGAAAACCTACGAGCAGTACTTC
j_gene: TRBJ1-2; d_gene: .; abundance: few; v_gene: TRBV27; CDR3aa: CASSFLQGDTGLGYGYTF; CDR3nt: TGTGCCAGCAGTTTCCTACAAGGGGACACAGGGTTGGGCTATGGCTACACCTTC
j_gene: TRBJ2-1; d_gene: TRBD2; abundance: .; v_gene: TRBV7-6; CDR3aa: CASSLKLAGVDEQFF; CDR3nt: TGTGCCAGCAGCTTGAAACTAGCGGGGGTAGATGAGCAGTTCTTC
j_gene: TRBJ2-5; d_gene: .; abundance: many; v_gene: TRBV7-9; CDR3aa: CASSFQGETQYF; CDR3nt: TGTGCCAGCAGCTTTCAGGGGGAGACCCAGTACTTC
j_gene: TRBJ1-1; d_gene: .; abundance: many; v_gene: TRBV12-3/TRBV12-4; CDR3aa: CASSLVFQGPKSSNAEAFF; CDR3nt: TGTGCCAGCAGTTTAGTCTTTCAGGGACCTAAATCCTCCAACGCTGAAGCTTTCTTT
j_gene: TRBJ1-3; d_gene: .; abundance: few; v_gene: TRBV7-6; CDR3aa: CASTDTGAGNTIYF; CDR3nt: TGTGCCAGCACCGATACCGGGGCGGGAAACACCATATATTTT
j_gene: TRBJ2-1; d_gene: TRBD2; abundance: many; v_gene: TRBV7-9; CDR3aa: CASSFTSGAYNEQFF; CDR3nt: TGTGCCAGCAGCTTTACTAGCGGGGCCTACAATGAGCAGTTCTTC
j_gene: TRBJ2-5; d_gene: .; abundance: few; v_gene: TRBV4-3; CDR3aa: CASSPAEGNLRETQYF; CDR3nt: TGCGCCAGCAGCCCCGCGGAGGGAAATCTGCGAGAGACCCAGTACTTC
j_gene: TRBJ2-1; d_gene: .; abundance: once; v_gene: TRBV6-5; CDR3aa: CASSYSLLSYNEQFF; CDR3nt: TGTGCCAGCAGTTACTCTCTCCTCTCCTACAATGAGCAGTTCTTC
j_gene: TRBJ1-1; d_gene: .; abundance: .; v_gene: TRBV15; CDR3aa: CATTPGGNTEAFF; CDR3nt: TGTGCCACCACGCCGGGGGGGAACACTGAAGCTTTCTTT
j_gene: TRBJ1-2; d_gene: .; abundance: few; v_gene: TRBV27; CDR3aa: CASRQGRNYGYTF; CDR3nt: TGTGCCAGCAGACAGGGACGGAACTATGGCTACACCTTC
j_gene: TRBJ2-2; d_gene: .; abundance: few; v_gene: TRBV11-2; CDR3aa: CASSLLPSGELFF; CDR3nt: TGTGCCAGCAGCCTTCTACCGTCCGGGGAGCTGTTTTTT